The rows below give T cell receptor beta chains drawn from one sample of a study of shared clonotypes between healthy human individuals. The assay was immunoSEQ multiplex PCR, and TCRdb's table has in-frame clones only and misses some. The sample lists over 2 million clones; about 94% were seen once. The specimen was naive CD8+ T cells sorted from blood. The receptor source for this set is a man between 18 and 35 years old in good health. CDR3s include the opening cysteine and the closing phenylalanine or tryptophan. A D gene is named only where the DNA matches it firmly.

19,TRBJ2-3,TRBD2,TRBV27,TGTGCCAGCAGTTTTCGCGGACTAGCGGGGTTACCTGACACAGATACGCAGTATTTT,CASSFRGLAGLPDTDTQYF
15,TRBJ1-2,TRBD1,TRBV4-1,TGCGCCAGCAGCCATCGGGACAGGGGGCCTTATGGCTACACCTTC,CASSHRDRGPYGYTF
17,TRBJ2-7,NA,TRBV12-5,TGTGCTACCGACCCCCTACCCAGGGATTTTACTGCCTACGAGCAGTACTTC,CATDPLPRDFTAYEQYF
16,TRBJ2-5,NA,TRBV27,TGTGCCAGCAGTTCCTTCTTCGGGGGTGAAAGGGAGACCCAGTACTTC,CASSSFFGGERETQYF
14,TRBJ1-1,NA,TRBV27,TGTGCCAGCAGTTCTACAGCCATGAACACTGAAGCTTTCTTT,CASSSTAMNTEAFF
13,TRBJ1-6,NA,TRBV28,TGTGCCAGCAGTTTCCCGGAGGGGTCACCCCTCCACTTT,CASSFPEGSPLHF
15,TRBJ2-7,NA,TRBV9,TGTGCCAGCAGCGTAGGGTCTAGCGCTTCCTACGAGCAGTACTTC,CASSVGSSASYEQYF
15,TRBJ1-5,TRBD1,TRBV7-6,TGTGCCAGCAGCCCAGGGACAGGGCTGGATCAGCCCCAGCATTTT,CASSPGTGLDQPQHF
15,TRBJ2-2,TRBD2,TRBV30,TGTGCCTCCACTAGCGGGGGGGCGGACACCGGGGAGCTGTTTTTT,CASTSGGADTGELFF
16,TRBJ2-2,NA,TRBV27,TGTGCCAGCAGTTTATGGGCAGGGGGGAGCACCGGGGAGCTGTTTTTT,CASSLWAGGSTGELFF
13,TRBJ2-7,NA,TRBV5-4,TGTGCCAGCAGCTTGGGGCCCACCTACGAGCAGTACTTC,CASSLGPTYEQYF
12,TRBJ2-3,NA,TRBV6-6,TGTGCCAGCAAATCGTATACAGATACGCAGTATTTT,CASKSYTDTQYF
15,TRBJ1-2,TRBD1,TRBV7-9,TGTGCCAGCATCTCCTCGACAGGGGGCGCGCTAGGCTACACCTTC,CASISSTGGALGYTF
14,TRBJ1-2,TRBD1,TRBV13,TGTGCCAGCAGCCCGGGACAGGGGGTAGATGGCTACACCTTC,CASSPGQGVDGYTF
12,TRBJ2-7,NA,TRBV7-9,TGTGCCAGCAGGACGGACAGCTACGAGCAGTACTTC,CASRTDSYEQYF
15,TRBJ2-3,TRBD1,TRBV7-3,TGTGCCAGCAGCTGGACAGGGGGCGGGTCAGATACGCAGTATTTT,CASSWTGGGSDTQYF